This T cell receptor beta chain was documented in a study of blood T cell repertoires in COVID-19 (dated by TCRdb to the early 2020s). Background on the whole study: Samples from collaborators originated in the United States, Italy and Spain and spanned both the acute and convalescent phases of COVID-19. The prospective study material was composed of cDNA or gDNA derived from T cells, B-cell-depleted T cells, or PBMCs. The dataset comprised deeply sampled blood TCRbeta repertoires from subjects exposed to, actively infected with, or recovered from COVID-19. The repertoires were made available in a free public database intended to serve as a resource for research on the immune response to SARS-CoV-2. The samples were drawn from the first 160 participants of the ongoing ImmuneRACE study and from under 1,500 subjects provided by 6 global collaborators. The sample metadata nearly always contained a de-identified subject ID, COVID-19 status, age in years and sex. Where available, HLA class I and class II types were taken from metadata supplied by the sample provider and were not determined by assay-based typing.

Notes on this clone: Its recognized antigen is unknown. Base-call qualities are not available, and no considerably larger clone is one nucleotide away.

In the prospective study, participants were 18 to 89 years old, resided in fewer than 25 geographic areas of the United States, and were enrolled through a virtual design. To assign participants to cohorts, the prospective study relied on clinical history that participants themselves reported in a screening survey and a study questionnaire. ImmuneRACE Cohort 3 recovered participants were defined by two consecutive negative NP/OP PCR tests, healthcare professional clearance, or symptom resolution. Each participant in the prospective study had whole blood, serum and a nasopharyngeal or oropharyngeal swab collected by mobile phlebotomists. Additional blood draws and questionnaires over a 2-month period could optionally be provided by prospective study participants. Before DNA extraction, prospective study blood samples were shipped either frozen or at room temperature. The CDR1 and CDR2 encoded by the germline V gene (reference sequence) are LGHDT and YNNKEL. The CDR3 contains 16 residues, cysteine and phenylalanine counted. The only DNA kept is the CDR3, 48 bases in frame from the first base. Clipping removes 0 bases from V and 4 bases from J, with 6 as the unmatched junction base count.

The immunoSEQ Assay, a bias-controlled multiplex PCR, was used to amplify TCRbeta CDR3 regions from genomic DNA. Processing in the source paper ran as follows. The number of nucleated cells in each sample was estimated from the amplification of reference gene primers within the assay. Sequence reads were collapsed and filtered to measure the absolute abundance of every unique TCRbeta CDR3 rearrangement. For each sample, productive Simpson clonality was calculated by taking the square root of Simpson's diversity index across productive rearrangements. This is the immuneACCESS table as TCRdb keeps it, with only in-frame sequences that have V and J called. A part of the clones is gone; compared with another copy, unresolved V genes explain less than half, and the rest is unexplained. Clone size and V and J calls were adopted from that table, with D and trimming inferred from the DNA. The sample has about 160,000 clones on record, about 88% of them singletons. Of the sample, roughly 7% is held by the ten largest clones.

Broader findings and caveats from the paper: Clinical and demographic metadata were provided uncurated, with the amount varying by source and participant.

The V gene is TRBV3-1 (or the pseudogene TRBV3-2) and the J gene is TRBJ2-7; 10 junctional bases match TRBD2. What was sequenced was PBMCs or T cells enriched from blood (not recorded which). The TCR originated in a woman between 50 and 59 years old who had recovered from COVID-19. CDR3 sequence: CASSQDLTSGRYEQYF. The nucleotide sequence reads as follows: TGTGCCAGCAGCCAAGATTTGACTAGCGGGCGTTACGAGCAGTACTTC.